The entry below gives a single T cell receptor beta chain sequence along with its context. The size of this beta chain means little, since it is a stray read in a library made for alpha chains. The data are from a study of spatial heterogeneity in lung cancer. Study at large: A consistent excess of beta-chain over alpha-chain sequences was detected. The mean occurrence of each unique TCR and UMI combination in raw reads exceeded ten.

TCRdb ran MiXCR on the 5' RACE reads and lists one entry per CDR3 protein. The table shows about 13,000 distinct CDR3 sequences, with 5.2% occurring only once. Time point meaning: sample taken at primary tumor resection. Frozen PBMC, nontumor lung or tumor provided whole RNA, which was sequenced unsorted. Donation came from 70 or so patients with untreated early-stage non-small cell lung cancer. CDR1 and CDR2 (germline): SGHRS, YFSETQ. Trimming shortened V by 4 bases and J by 2 bases, and 9 bases separated the two germline ends. The CDR3 is made up of 13 amino acids. Source: lung tumor tissue, taken at surgery. The clonotype comes from a human donor with early-stage non-small cell lung cancer. This sequence joins TRBV5-1 and TRBJ1-1; tentatively, D is TRBD1 (5 bases). DNA of the CDR3: TGCGCCAGCAGCCCAGGGACTAACACTGAAGCTTTCTTT. This gives the protein CASSPGTNTEAFF.